This is a list of T cell receptor beta chains from one sample in a study of human T cells and chemical hapten exposure. TCRdb re-called the RACE reads with MiXCR, one entry per CDR3 protein. The sample has 70,000 to 85,000 distinct CDR3 sequences, 8.6% seen once. The sample was whole blood. The receptors were gathered from a male donor in good health. Some clones in this sample may be carry-over from other donors' samples. Each CDR3 is given with its conserved first and last residue. The D gene is left open where the match is weak. Where a row states a size, it is once, few, many or the class of an expanded clone; other rows omit it.

few,TRBJ1-1,NA,TRBV2,CASATRNRNTEAFF,TGTGCCAGCGCAACAAGGAATCGGAACACTGAAGCTTTCTTT
NA,TRBJ2-3,NA,TRBV27,CASSLSVTDTQYF,TGTGCCAGCAGTTTATCGGTCACAGATACGCAGTATTTT
few,TRBJ2-7,NA,TRBV6-5,CASSYSGKYEQYF,TGTGCCAGCAGTTACTCAGGGAAATACGAGCAGTACTTC
few,TRBJ2-1,NA,TRBV3-1,CASSQVGYEQFF,TGTGCCAGCAGCCAAGTCGGATATGAGCAGTTCTTC
many,TRBJ1-1,TRBD1,TRBV5-1,CASSWTGTEPNTEAFF,TGCGCCAGCAGCTGGACCGGGACAGAGCCTAACACTGAAGCTTTCTTT
NA,TRBJ2-7,NA,TRBV7-2,CASSPIWSNYEQYF,TGTGCCAGCAGCCCAATATGGTCAAACTACGAGCAGTACTTC
few,TRBJ1-4,NA,TRBV7-9,CASSTIQLGRLNEKLFF,TGTGCCAGCAGCACCATCCAGTTAGGGCGATTAAATGAAAAACTGTTTTTT
few,TRBJ2-7,NA,TRBV3-1,CASSLRAGSSYEQYF,TGTGCCAGCAGCCTCCGGGCCGGGAGCTCCTACGAGCAGTACTTC
few,TRBJ2-5,NA,TRBV25-1,CASSGDNQETQYF,TGTGCCAGCAGTGGTGACAACCAAGAGACCCAGTACTTC
once,TRBJ2-6,NA,TRBV5-1,CASSFEISGANVLTF,TGCGCCAGCAGCTTCGAGATCTCTGGGGCCAACGTCCTGACTTTC
NA,TRBJ2-7,NA,TRBV10-3,CAISHDTYEQYF,TGTGCCATCAGTCATGATACCTACGAGCAGTACTTC
NA,TRBJ2-3,NA,TRBV24-1,CATSPGTDTQYF,TGTGCCACCAGTCCCGGGACAGATACGCAGTATTTT
few,TRBJ2-1,TRBD2,TRBV9,CASRGVAGDSRDEQFF,TGTGCCAGCAGGGGGGTAGCGGGTGATTCTCGGGATGAGCAGTTCTTC
few,TRBJ1-2,NA,TRBV20-1,CSARRGELLAHTF,TGCAGTGCTAGGCGGGGGGAGCTCCTAGCGCACACCTTC
few,TRBJ1-1,TRBD1,TRBV5-6,CASSFPTGENTEAFF,TGTGCCAGCAGCTTCCCGACAGGGGAGAACACTGAAGCTTTCTTT
NA,TRBJ2-7,TRBD1,TRBV29-1,CSVEWTGTYEQYF,TGCAGCGTTGAGTGGACAGGGACCTACGAGCAGTACTTC
few,TRBJ1-2,NA,TRBV12-3/TRBV12-4,CASLKGRNYGYTF,TGTGCCAGTCTTAAGGGCCGGAACTATGGCTACACCTTC
few,TRBJ2-3,NA,TRBV15,CATSTRAWGITDTQYF,TGTGCCACCAGTACCCGGGCCTGGGGTATCACAGATACGCAGTATTTT
NA,TRBJ1-1,TRBD1,TRBV5-1,CASSFDRATEAFF,TGCGCCAGCAGCTTCGACAGGGCCACTGAAGCTTTCTTT
few,TRBJ1-1,NA,TRBV7-9,CASSLALDGRTEAFF,TGTGCCAGCAGCTTAGCCCTTGACGGTAGGACTGAAGCTTTCTTT
NA,TRBJ1-2,NA,TRBV7-2,CASSLARTDYYGYTF,TGTGCCAGCAGCTTAGCTCGGACAGACTACTATGGCTACACCTTC
NA,TRBJ2-3,TRBD1,TRBV19,CASSILGQAPNTQYF,TGTGCCAGTAGTATACTGGGACAGGCCCCCAATACGCAGTATTTT
many,TRBJ2-4,TRBD2,TRBV5-1,CASSSSGATKNIQYF,TGCGCCAGCAGCTCTAGCGGCGCTACCAAAAACATTCAGTACTTC
NA,TRBJ1-5,NA,TRBV5-1,CASSPGTSNQPQHF,TGCGCCAGCAGCCCGGGGACAAGCAATCAGCCCCAGCATTTT
few,TRBJ2-7,NA,TRBV18,CASSPAGAPHYEQYF,TGTGCCAGCTCACCTGCAGGGGCCCCTCACTACGAGCAGTACTTC
few,TRBJ2-1,TRBD1,TRBV20-1,CSARDRRTGDSEQFF,TGCAGTGCTAGAGATCGAAGGACAGGGGATAGTGAGCAGTTCTTC
NA,TRBJ2-1,NA,TRBV14,CASSQDWQAVSYNEQFF,TGTGCCAGCAGCCAAGATTGGCAGGCCGTCTCCTACAATGAGCAGTTCTTC
many,TRBJ2-3,NA,TRBV29-1,CSVCTGASTDTQYF,TGCAGCGTTTGCACAGGCGCTAGCACAGATACGCAGTATTTT
few,TRBJ1-2,NA,TRBV7-2,CASSLRGELVNYGYTF,TGTGCCAGCAGCTTGCGAGGGGAACTCGTTAACTATGGCTACACCTTC
many,TRBJ2-4,TRBD1,TRBV29-1,CSVVRQGLNIQYF,TGCAGCGTTGTAAGACAGGGGTTAAACATTCAGTACTTC
NA,TRBJ2-1,NA,TRBV7-9,CASSLIVTNEQFF,TGTGCCAGCAGCCTAATTGTAACCAATGAGCAGTTCTTC
few,TRBJ2-3,TRBD2,TRBV4-3,CASSQDSLAGIRGTDTQYF,TGCGCCAGCAGCCAAGATAGCCTAGCGGGGATAAGAGGAACAGATACGCAGTATTTT
few,TRBJ2-7,NA,TRBV5-5,CASTPIDSSYEQYF,TGTGCCAGCACCCCGATAGACAGTTCCTACGAGCAGTACTTC
NA,TRBJ1-1,NA,TRBV29-1,CSVEGRTANTEAFF,TGCAGCGTTGAAGGCCGGACAGCGAACACTGAAGCTTTCTTT
many,TRBJ2-2,TRBD1,TRBV7-6,CASSLAQGAVTGELFF,TGTGCCAGCAGCTTAGCGCAGGGGGCGGTCACCGGGGAGCTGTTTTTT
few,TRBJ2-6,NA,TRBV27,CASTTVAGANVLTF,TGTGCCAGCACCACAGTAGCTGGGGCCAACGTCCTGACTTTC
few,TRBJ2-6,NA,TRBV7-2,CASSYGLVGANVLTF,TGTGCCAGCAGCTATGGGCTCGTGGGGGCCAACGTCCTGACTTTC
few,TRBJ1-1,NA,TRBV9,CASSIRGNTEAFF,TGTGCCAGCAGTATCAGGGGAAACACTGAAGCTTTCTTT
many,TRBJ2-7,NA,TRBV20-1,CSARDARGFSYEQYF,TGCAGTGCTAGGGATGCGCGGGGATTCTCCTACGAGCAGTACTTC
many,TRBJ1-2,NA,TRBV5-6,CASSFGTLANYGYTF,TGTGCCAGCAGCTTTGGGACGCTTGCTAACTATGGCTACACCTTC
many,TRBJ2-2,NA,TRBV12-3/TRBV12-4,CASSFLRPTPSTTGELFF,TGTGCCAGCAGTTTCCTCCGCCCTACCCCTTCGACCACCGGGGAGCTGTTTTTT
NA,TRBJ2-1,NA,TRBV6-5,CASSYDYNEQFF,TGTGCCAGCAGTTATGATTACAATGAGCAGTTCTTC
few,TRBJ2-5,NA,TRBV7-2,CASVRDHAGTQYF,TGTGCCAGCGTTAGGGACCATGCGGGGACCCAGTACTTC
NA,TRBJ1-1,TRBD1,TRBV15,CATTSRDREAFF,TGTGCCACGACATCCCGGGACAGGGAGGCTTTCTTT
NA,TRBJ1-6,TRBD1,TRBV20-1,CSARGGTGGSYNSPLHF,TGCAGTGCTAGAGGAGGGACAGGAGGCTCCTATAATTCACCCCTCCACTTT
NA,TRBJ2-7,NA,TRBV21-1,CASSREDRGICGEQYF,TGTGCCAGCAGCAGGGAGGACAGGGGGATTTGTGGCGAGCAGTACTTC
NA,TRBJ2-3,NA,TRBV3-1,CASSQLGGVRADTQYF,TGTGCCAGCAGCCAATTAGGCGGGGTTAGGGCAGATACGCAGTATTTT
NA,TRBJ1-2,TRBD1,TRBV29-1,CSVEDRGHYGYTF,TGCAGCGTTGAAGACAGGGGGCATTATGGCTACACCTTC
few,TRBJ2-3,TRBD2,TRBV27,CASSGLSKSGGRYTDTQYF,TGTGCCAGCAGCGGACTTTCGAAAAGCGGGGGGCGATACACAGATACGCAGTATTTT
NA,TRBJ2-5,NA,TRBV13,CASSLLRFGAQYF,TGTGCCAGCAGCTTACTTAGGTTTGGGGCCCAGTACTTC
many,TRBJ1-5,TRBD1,TRBV6-5,CASRRTGTGSNQPQHF,TGTGCCAGCAGAAGAACCGGGACAGGTAGCAATCAGCCCCAGCATTTT
many,TRBJ1-4,NA,TRBV4-3,CASSQDRAAANEKLFF,TGCGCCAGCAGCCAAGACCGCGCCGCAGCTAATGAAAAACTGTTTTTT
NA,TRBJ1-1,NA,TRBV5-4,CASSLYWEMNTEAFF,TGTGCCAGCAGCTTGTACTGGGAGATGAACACTGAAGCTTTCTTT